This T cell receptor beta chain was sequenced during a study of shared clonotypes between healthy human individuals. Findings and caveats of the study: The study's rarefaction showed incomplete sorted-subset sequencing despite large depth.

In the case of this clone: The antigen is undetermined.

The CDR3 consists of 16 residues. Trimming pared 4 bases from V and 0 bases from J, leaving 15 bases between. Germline V gives CDR1 SGHDT, CDR2 YYEEEE. Measured with immunoSEQ multiplex PCR; TCRdb has only the in-frame clones, and not every one. The table records about 2.4 million clones, approximately 93% of them present only once. Recent acute infections and vaccinations were absent in the healthy HIV-negative adult donors. Sequenced sample: naive CD4+ T cells from PBMCs. Stated subset: CD45RA+ positively selected. The genes are TRBV5-6 and TRBJ2-3; no clear D. This receptor was identified in a man aged 18 to 29 in good health. Some clones in this sample may be carry-over from other donors' samples. CDR3 sequence reads: CASSPTPDGSTDTQYF. The CDR3, as DNA: TGTGCCAGCAGCCCCACCCCGGACGGCAGCACAGATACGCAGTATTTT.